These 15 T cell receptor beta chains were sequenced from one sample in a study of T cell responses to AZD1222 COVID-19 vaccine. Using immunoSEQ multiplex PCR, the repertoire was profiled, and TCRdb retains in-frame clones only, with some absent. There are roughly 120,000 clones in the sample; about 90% occur only once, and about 5.3% lies in the top ten. This sample comprised peripheral blood, obtained on day 0 of AZD1222 vaccination. The receptors here all came from an adult in good health.

This chain connects TRBV11-2 to TRBJ2-7; tentatively, D is TRBD1 (8 bases). The ends were cut back, 6 bases at V and 3 bases at J, with 15 bases in the middle. Germline assignment: CDR1 SGHAT and CDR2 FQNNGV. The CDR3 loop spans 14 amino acids. Here the CDR3 reads CASRTHRGGYEQYF. The CDR3 DNA is TGTGCCAGCAGGACCCACAGGGGGGGCTACGAGCAGTACTTC. Filled out from reference TRBV11-2 and TRBJ2-7, the complete variable domain reads EAGVAQSPRYKIIEKRQSVAFWCNPISGHATLYWYQQILGQGPKLLIQFQNNGVVDDSQLPKDRFSAERLKGVDSTLKIQPAKLEDSAVYLCASRTHRGGYEQYFGPGTRLTVT.

The chain links TRBV28 to TRBJ1-1; TRBD1 is a possible D gene (6 bases). Germline V gene data show CDR1 as MDHEN and CDR2 as SYDVKM. Trimming took 4 bases from V and 4 from J, leaving 22 bases between them. This CDR3 has 17 residues. This CDR3 reads CASSSTIWGQLGTEAFF. The CDR3 DNA is TGTGCCAGCAGTTCAACCATATGGGGACAACTGGGCACTGAAGCTTTCTTT.

This chain links TRBV7-9 with TRBJ1-2, with D perhaps TRBD1 (5 bases). This CDR3 region has 19 residues. The germline CDR1 and CDR2 sequences are SEHNR and FQNEAQ (reference sequence). V was trimmed by 5 bases and J by 5 bases, leaving 30 bases between them. CDR3 protein: CASSQSNRDEVPERYGYTF. CDR3 nucleotide sequence: TGTGCCAGCAGCCAATCCAACCGGGACGAGGTTCCCGAAAGGTATGGCTACACCTTC.

The J gene is TRBJ1-2, the V gene TRBV2; no clear D. This CDR3 is 13 amino acids long. Germline values: CDR1 SNHLY, CDR2 FYNNEI. Trimming shortened V by 3 bases and J by 4 bases, and 9 bases separated the two germline ends. CDR3 sequence: CASSETTLYGYTF. CDR3 bases: TGTGCCAGCAGTGAGACGACTCTCTATGGCTACACCTTC.

CDR3: CASSVLTGGKLFF. The CDR3 DNA sequence: TGTGCCAGCAGCGTTTTAACAGGGGGAAAACTGTTTTTT. This chain links TRBV13 with TRBJ1-4, with 8 bases aligning to TRBD1. The CDR3 covers 13 residues. Germline-derived CDR1 and CDR2 are PRHDT and FYEKMQ (reference sequence). V gave up 5 bases and J gave up 10 bases; unmatched junction bases: 6.

Only a few counts were recorded for this clone. This chain uses TRBV3-1 (or the pseudogene TRBV3-2) with TRBJ2-7; 8 nucleotides agree with TRBD2. The CDR3 consists of 14 residues. The V and J ends lost 4 bases and 3 bases, in that order; junction bases with no gene match: 5. Germline lookup yields CDR1 LGHDT and CDR2 YNNKEL (reference sequence). The CDR3 sequence: CASSPSGSRYEQYF. The CDR3 DNA sequence: TGTGCCAGCAGCCCGAGCGGGAGTCGCTACGAGCAGTACTTC.

CDR3 protein: CASSLPPAGGYGYTF. In DNA, the CDR3 is TGCGCCAGCAGCTTGCCGCCAGCTGGGGGTTATGGCTACACCTTC. The chain links TRBV5-1 to TRBJ1-2; D perhaps matches TRBD1 (5 bases). In germline, CDR1 is SGHRS, CDR2 YFSETQ. Trimming shortened V by 1 base and J by 5 bases, and 15 bases separated the two germline ends. The CDR3 extends over 15 amino acids. Using reference TRBV5-1 and TRBJ1-2 for the parts outside the CDR3, the full variable domain is KAGVTQTPRYLIKTRGQQVTLSCSPISGHRSVSWYQQTPGQGLQFLFEYFSETQRNKGNFPGRFSGRQFSNSRSEMNVSTLELGDSALYLCASSLPPAGGYGYTFGSGTRLTVV.

The V call is TRBV2, the J call TRBJ1-4; D uncertain. Germline CDR1 and CDR2: SNHLY and FYNNEI. This CDR3 has 13 residues. The germline V and J ends were trimmed by 2 bases and 4 bases, with 5 bases remaining between them. CDR3: CASSEIRNEKLFF. The DNA for the CDR3 is TGTGCCAGCAGTGAAATACGTAATGAAAAACTGTTTTTT. The full variable domain, rest sourced from reference TRBV2 and TRBJ1-4, is EPEVTQTPSHQVTQMGQEVILRCVPISNHLYFYWYRQILGQKVEFLVSFYNNEISEKSEIFDDQFSVERPDGSNFTLKIRSTKLEDSAMYFCASSEIRNEKLFFGSGTQLSVL.

The chain couples TRBV5-4 to TRBJ2-7; TRBD1 aligns across 9 bases. This CDR3 has 16 residues. Germline values: CDR1 SGHNT, CDR2 YYREEE (reference sequence). Losses at the gene ends were 5 bases for V and 8 bases for J; bases not matched to a gene: 17. CDR3: CASSSDAGTGNYKQYF. In nucleotides, the CDR3 is TGTGCCAGCAGTTCTGACGCCGGGACAGGGAATTATAAGCAGTACTTC.

The J gene is TRBJ2-7, the V gene TRBV11-1; D ambiguous. The CDR3 contains 12 residues. Germline V gives CDR1 SGHAT, CDR2 FQDESV (reference sequence). Deletions cut 9 bases from V and 0 bases from J, with 9 bases between. The CDR3 region is CASRRDSYEQYF. DNA of the CDR3: TGTGCCAGTCGACGTGACTCCTACGAGCAGTACTTC. Using reference TRBV11-1 and TRBJ2-7 for the parts outside the CDR3, the full variable domain is EAEVAQSPRYKITEKSQAVAFWCDPISGHATLYWYRQILGQGPELLVQFQDESVVDDSQLPKDRFSAERLKGVDSTLKIQPAELGDSAMYLCASRRDSYEQYFGPGTRLTVT.

This chain's CDR3 is CASSPSGRETQYF. CDR3 in DNA: TGTGCCAGCAGCCCTAGCGGGAGGGAGACCCAGTACTTC. V gene TRBV7-9 combines with J gene TRBJ2-5; 11 nucleotides align to TRBD2. The CDR3 sequence is 13 residues long. The J segment lost 5 bases and the V segment lost 5 bases, leaving 1 base of the junction unmatched. CDR1 and CDR2 from the germline V gene are SEHNR and FQNEAQ (reference sequence).

V is TRBV9 and J is TRBJ2-2; D is unresolved. V lost 0 bases to trimming and J lost 6 bases, with 3 bases between them. Germline V gives CDR1 SGDLS, CDR2 YYNGEE. The CDR3 runs 12 residues. The CDR3 DNA follows: TGTGCCAGCAGCGTAGTACCCGGGGAGCTGTTTTTT. This encodes CASSVVPGELFF.

The chain recombines TRBV14 with TRBJ1-5; D gene uncertain. The germline CDR1 and CDR2 sequences are SGHDN and FVKESK. This CDR3 contains 13 residues. Trimming stripped 1 base from V and 9 bases from J, with 10 bases between. Here the CDR3 reads CASSQGYGVPQHF. CDR3 DNA sequence: TGTGCCAGCAGCCAAGGGTACGGGGTGCCCCAGCATTTT.

This chain joins TRBV7-8 and TRBJ1-2; D gene unclear. Germline CDR1 reads SGHVS; CDR2 reads FQNEAQ. V was clipped by 5 bases and J by 6 bases, with 13 bases between them. There are 13 residues in the CDR3. In nucleotides, the CDR3 is TGTGCCAGCAGCCCACCCGATTTGGATGGCTACACCTTC. It translates to CASSPPDLDGYTF. Together with reference TRBV7-8 and TRBJ1-2, the CDR3 gives the full variable domain: GAGVSQSPRYKVAKRGQDVALRCDPISGHVSLFWYQQALGQGPEFLTYFQNEAQLDKSGLPSDRFFAERPEGSVSTLKIQRTQQEDSAVYLCASSPPDLDGYTFGSGTRLTVV.

The chain has TRBV19 and TRBJ2-7; D is unclear. V was clipped by 6 bases and J by 1 base, with 16 bases between them. Germline CDR1 and CDR2: LNHDA and SQIVND (reference sequence). CDR3 length: 15 amino acids. CDR3 nucleotide sequence: TGTGCCAGTAGGGGATCCAATGTCAAGTCCTACGAGCAGTACTTC. Its translation is CASRGSNVKSYEQYF. Using reference TRBV19 and TRBJ2-7 for the parts outside the CDR3, the full variable domain is DGGITQSPKYLFRKEGQNVTLSCEQNLNHDAMYWYRQDPGQGLRLIYYSQIVNDFQKGDIAEGYSVSREKKESFPLTVTSAQKNPTAFYLCASRGSNVKSYEQYFGPGTRLTVT.